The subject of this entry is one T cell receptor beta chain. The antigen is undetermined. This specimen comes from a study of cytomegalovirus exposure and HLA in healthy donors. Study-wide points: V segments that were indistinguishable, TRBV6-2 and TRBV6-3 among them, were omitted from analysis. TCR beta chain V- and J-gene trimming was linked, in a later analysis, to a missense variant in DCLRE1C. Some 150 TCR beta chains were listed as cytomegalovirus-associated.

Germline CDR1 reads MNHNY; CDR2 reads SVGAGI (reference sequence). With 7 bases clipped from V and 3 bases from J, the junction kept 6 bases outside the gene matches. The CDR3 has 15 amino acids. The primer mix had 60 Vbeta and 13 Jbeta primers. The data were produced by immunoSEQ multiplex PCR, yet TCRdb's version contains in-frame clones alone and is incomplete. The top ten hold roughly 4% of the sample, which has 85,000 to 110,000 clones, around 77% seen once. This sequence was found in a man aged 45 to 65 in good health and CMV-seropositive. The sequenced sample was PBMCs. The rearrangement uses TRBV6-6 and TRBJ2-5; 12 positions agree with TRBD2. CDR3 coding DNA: TGTGCCAGCAACGCCGGACTAGCGGGAAAAGAGACCCAGTACTTC. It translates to CASNAGLAGKETQYF.